These 27 T cell receptor beta chains share one sample of origin, sequenced in a study of human T cells and chemical hapten exposure. One entry per CDR3 protein, called by TCRdb with MiXCR from the RACE reads. The table has more than 75,000 distinct CDR3 sequences, about 9.3% seen once. Documented time point: patch test 2, 6 weeks after DPC sensitization. Treatment given: therapeutic diphenylcyclopropenone sensitization with weekly scalp DPC. Sequencing used whole blood, obtained in connection with sensitization to the hapten diphenylcyclopropenone (DPC). These receptors originate from a middle-aged woman with alopecia areata. Some clones in this sample may be carry-over from other donors' samples.

This clonotype was detected only a few times. The chain joins TRBV29-1 to TRBJ2-7; D may match TRBD1 or TRBD2 (5 bases each). V lost 6 bases and J 0 bases, leaving 9 bases between the germline ends. The CDR3 loop spans 12 amino acids. CDR1 is SQVTM, CDR2 ANQGSEA, per germline. The CDR3 sequence: CSVRDASYEQYF. CDR3 nucleotides: TGCAGCGTGAGGGACGCCTCCTACGAGCAGTACTTC.

This clonotype was found many times. The chain links TRBV18 to TRBJ1-5, with no clear D. The V gene lost 3 bases and the J gene lost 2 bases, with 11 bases spanning the gap. CDR1 and CDR2 from the germline V gene are KGHSH and LQKENI. The CDR3 has 15 residues. CDR3 DNA: TGTGCCAGCTCACCGGATAGTCGGGGCAATCAGCCCCAGCATTTT. Protein product: CASSPDSRGNQPQHF. Full variable domain (missing parts from reference TRBV18 and TRBJ1-5): NAGVMQNPRHLVRRRGQEARLRCSPMKGHSHVYWYRQLPEEGLKFMVYLQKENIIDESGMPKERFSAEFPKEGPSILRIQQVVRGDSAAYFCASSPDSRGNQPQHFGDGTRLSIL.

This clonotype was counted many times. The chain has TRBV14 and TRBJ2-3; D is undetermined. The V and J ends lost 4 bases and 8 bases respectively, with 10 bases between them. Germline assignment: CDR1 SGHDN and CDR2 FVKESK. CDR3 length equals 12 residues. CDR3 DNA sequence: TGTGCCAGCAGCCCGGGCCTTGGTACGCAGTATTTT. Amino acid sequence: CASSPGLGTQYF.

The chain recombines TRBV6-6 with TRBJ2-7; tentatively, D is TRBD1 or TRBD2 (5 bases each). V lost 6 bases to trimming and J lost 1 base, with 13 bases between them. Germline loops: CDR1 MNHNY, CDR2 SVGAGI (reference sequence). The length of the CDR3 is 14 residues. CDR3 in DNA: TGTGCCAGCAGCTCGAGAGGGGTTTCCTACGAGCAGTACTTC. Its protein product is CASSSRGVSYEQYF.

The CDR3 coding sequence is TGTGCCAGCAGCTTCGTCAATGAGCAGTTCTTC. It specifies CASSFVNEQFF. The chain joins TRBV3-1 to TRBJ2-1, with D hard to call. This CDR3 is built from 11 residues. CDR1 and CDR2 (germline): LGHDT, YNNKEL (reference sequence). V was cut by 5 bases and J by 6 bases, with 5 bases left in between.

This clonotype came up a few times. The V and J genes are TRBV9 and TRBJ1-1; tentative D call: TRBD1 (6 bases). V lost 0 bases, J lost 3 bases, and 12 bases lay in between. Per germline, CDR1 SGDLS and CDR2 YYNGEE. The CDR3 sequence is 15 residues long. Written as DNA, the CDR3 is TGTGCCAGCAGCGTAGAGCAGGGGCAGGACACTGAAGCTTTCTTT. It translates to CASSVEQGQDTEAFF.

The rearrangement links TRBV28 to TRBJ2-7; D perhaps matches TRBD2 (5 bases). Trimming left V 2 bases short and J 7 bases short, with 12 bases between. CDR1 MDHEN and CDR2 SYDVKM come from the germline V gene. This CDR3 is 13 amino acids long. This chain's CDR3 is CASSLGSVDEQYF. The CDR3 DNA reads as TGTGCCAGCAGTTTAGGTAGCGTGGATGAGCAGTACTTC.

This clonotype has more than one count but fewer than ten. This chain uses TRBV6-2 or TRBV6-3 with TRBJ2-1; 11 bases agree with TRBD2. The J segment lost 5 bases and the V segment lost 6 bases, leaving 6 bases of the junction unmatched. In germline, CDR1 is MNHEY, CDR2 SVGEGT. The CDR3 covers 15 residues. The chain's CDR3 is CASRSSGRAHNEQFF. Written as DNA, the CDR3 is TGTGCCAGCAGGAGTAGCGGGAGGGCCCACAATGAGCAGTTCTTC.

The CDR3 sequence is CSARVPWAAGELFF. CDR3 nucleotide sequence: TGCAGTGCTAGAGTCCCCTGGGCGGCCGGGGAGCTGTTTTTT. The chain employs TRBV20-1 and TRBJ2-2; D unresolved. Germline assignment: CDR1 DFQATT and CDR2 SNEGSKA (reference sequence). The CDR3 sequence is 14 residues long. Trimming took off 1 base at V and 6 bases at J, with 12 bases between the two ends.

The rearrangement links TRBV29-1 to TRBJ2-3; possibly TRBD1 for D (6 bases). This CDR3 is built from 12 residues. Deletions cut 4 bases from V and 6 bases from J, with 11 bases between. Germline CDR1 is SQVTM and CDR2 is ANQGSEA. The DNA of the CDR3 is TGCAGCGTTGTTCAGGGGTCGGATACGCAGTATTTT. As protein: CSVVQGSDTQYF.

This clonotype was counted many times. The chain uses TRBV21-1 and TRBJ2-6; the table's D call TRBD1 went unverified against the DNA. TRBV21-1 is assigned pseudogene status. CDR3 length: 17 residues. CDR3 region: CASSEETRTSGANVLTF. CDR3 bases: TGTGCCAGCAGCGAGGAGACCCGGACGTCTGGGGCCAACGTCCTGACTTTC.

The CDR3 nucleotides are TGTGCCAGCAGCTCACGGGCCACCCACACCGGGGAGCTGTTTTTT. Protein: CASSSRATHTGELFF. The V and J genes are TRBV9 and TRBJ2-2; no definite D call. The CDR3 is made up of 15 amino acids. CDR1 is SGDLS and CDR2 is YYNGEE in the germline V gene. Trimming removed 4 bases from V and 3 bases from J, with 13 bases in between.

This chain connects TRBV11-3 to TRBJ2-1, with D hard to call. Germline CDR1 SGHNT, CDR2 YENEEA. Trimming cost V 1 base and J 2 bases, with 6 bases left between them. The CDR3 loop spans 14 amino acids. In nucleotides, the CDR3 is TGTGCCAGCAGCTTAGGATTCGCCTACAATGAGCAGTTCTTC. This codes for CASSLGFAYNEQFF.

This clonotype was detected a few times. The V call is TRBV18, the J call TRBJ1-5; a possible D gene is TRBD1 (6 bases). There are 15 residues in the CDR3. The V and J ends lost 2 bases and 7 bases respectively, with 15 bases between them. Germline CDR1 reads KGHSH; CDR2 reads LQKENI. The CDR3 nucleotides are TGTGCCAGCTCACCAACAGGGCCGCCCGTGCAGCCCCAGCATTTT. Protein sequence: CASSPTGPPVQPQHF. Full variable domain (rest looked up from reference TRBV18 and TRBJ1-5): NAGVMQNPRHLVRRRGQEARLRCSPMKGHSHVYWYRQLPEEGLKFMVYLQKENIIDESGMPKERFSAEFPKEGPSILRIQQVVRGDSAAYFCASSPTGPPVQPQHFGDGTRLSIL.

This clonotype was counted a few times. This rearrangement joins TRBV20-1 to TRBJ2-2; perhaps TRBD2 as D (5 bases). Per germline, CDR1 DFQATT and CDR2 SNEGSKA (reference sequence). The CDR3 extends over 12 amino acids. V gave up 6 bases and J gave up 4 bases, with 9 bases separating them. CDR3 coding DNA: TGCAGTGCCCCACTAGGCACCGGGGAGCTGTTTTTT. It encodes CSAPLGTGELFF.

This clonotype was observed many times. The chain combines TRBV3-1 with TRBJ2-5; D gene unclear. The CDR3 covers 14 residues. V lost 4 bases and J 3 bases, leaving 12 bases between the germline ends. The V gene's germline CDR1 is LGHDT and CDR2 YNNKEL (reference sequence). CDR3 protein: CASSRSPEKETQYF. The CDR3 bases are TGTGCCAGCAGCCGCTCCCCGGAAAAAGAGACCCAGTACTTC.

J is TRBJ2-7 and V is TRBV7-9; TRBD2 matches at 7 bases. The CDR3 loop spans 17 amino acids. V lost 5 bases, J lost 2 bases, and 15 bases stayed unmatched. Germline CDR1 and CDR2: SEHNR and FQNEAQ (reference sequence). CDR3 in amino acids: CASSPTPGGSLTYEQYF. The CDR3 DNA reads TGTGCCAGCAGCCCCACGCCCGGGGGGAGCCTTACCTACGAGCAGTACTTC.

The chain joins TRBV7-9 to TRBJ2-7, with TRBD2 identical over 11 bases. The CDR3 sequence is 16 residues long. Germline V gene lookup returns CDR1 SEHNR and CDR2 FQNEAQ (reference sequence). V dropped 4 bases and J dropped 6; count of bases not matched to a gene: 11. The CDR3 loop is CASSSTSGGSRGEQYF. The CDR3 region has the DNA TGTGCCAGCAGCTCTACTAGCGGGGGCTCCCGGGGCGAGCAGTACTTC.

This clonotype was counted many times. The chain couples TRBV5-4 to TRBJ1-1; unclear D gene. Trimming took 0 bases from V and 4 from J, leaving 13 bases between them. Germline lookup yields CDR1 SGHNT and CDR2 YYREEE (reference sequence). This CDR3 region has 15 residues. CDR3 sequence (DNA): TGTGCCAGCAGCTTGGAAACGGGGATCGGCACTGAAGCTTTCTTT. Its translation is CASSLETGIGTEAFF.

This clonotype was found many times. The J gene is TRBJ2-7, the V gene TRBV7-6, with D perhaps matching TRBD2 (5 bases). Trimming removed 1 base from V and 3 bases from J, with 7 bases in between. CDR1 is SGHVS and CDR2 is FNYEAQ in the germline V gene. This CDR3 spans 13 amino acids. CDR3 sequence (DNA): TGTGCCAGCAGCTTAGGAGGGAACTACGAGCAGTACTTC. Its protein is CASSLGGNYEQYF.

This clonotype was found a few times. The chain couples TRBV7-8 to TRBJ2-2; a weak D match, TRBD1 (6 bases). The CDR3 has 16 residues. Germline V gene sequence: CDR1 SGHVS, CDR2 FQNEAQ. Trimming took 4 bases from V and 1 from J, leaving 13 bases between them. CDR3 coding DNA: TGTGCCAGCAGCTCCACCGGGACACAGAACACCGGGGAGCTGTTTTTT. Amino acid sequence: CASSSTGTQNTGELFF.

This clonotype was counted at least ten times. The chain carries TRBV29-1 and TRBJ2-2; D could derive from TRBD1 or TRBD2 (5 bases each). V was trimmed by 2 bases and J by 4 bases, leaving 8 bases between them. Germline V gives CDR1 SQVTM, CDR2 ANQGSEA. The CDR3 runs to 13 residues. The CDR3 protein is CSVELGVTGELFF. The CDR3 DNA sequence: TGCAGCGTTGAATTGGGGGTCACCGGGGAGCTGTTTTTT.

This clonotype was recorded at least ten times. This chain uses TRBV5-4 with TRBJ2-3, with D unresolved. The CDR3 consists of 16 residues. Trimming took 0 bases from V and 3 from J, leaving 14 bases between them. Germline V gene lookup returns CDR1 SGHNT and CDR2 YYREEE (reference sequence). For the CDR3, the DNA is TGTGCCAGCAGCTTGGTCGGAGCATCGCGGACAGATACGCAGTATTTT. This translates into CASSLVGASRTDTQYF.

This clonotype showed up many times. The chain combines TRBV13 with TRBJ2-1; the match to TRBD2 covers 10 bases. V trimming: 4 bases; J trimming: 8 bases; junction bases outside the gene matches: 17. Germline V gene lookup returns CDR1 PRHDT and CDR2 FYEKMQ (reference sequence). The CDR3 is 18 amino acids. CDR3 sequence (DNA): TGTGCCAGCAGCTCCCTTAGGAGTAGCGGGAGGTTTTTAGATGAGCAGTTCTTC. This gives the protein CASSSLRSSGRFLDEQFF.

This clonotype occurred a few times. V usage is TRBV7-9 and J usage is TRBJ2-5; no reliable D call. The CDR3 has 11 amino acids. Germline V gene data show CDR1 as SEHNR and CDR2 as FQNEAQ (reference sequence). V gave up 8 bases and J gave up 5 bases, with 9 bases separating them. CDR3 coding DNA: TGTGCCAGCGCTCGATCGGAGACCCAGTACTTC. Residues: CASARSETQYF. Full variable domain (missing parts from reference TRBV7-9 and TRBJ2-5): DTGVSQNPRHKITKRGQNVTFRCDPISEHNRLYWYRQTLGQGPEFLTYFQNEAQLEKSRLLSDRFSAERPKGSFSTLEIQRTEQGDSAMYLCASARSETQYFGPGTRLLVL.

This clonotype appeared a few times. This chain uses TRBV5-1 with TRBJ2-3; 14 nucleotides align to TRBD2. Germline CDR1 SGHRS, CDR2 YFSETQ. The length of the CDR3 is 17 residues. V trimming: 4 bases; J trimming: 4 bases; junction bases outside the gene matches: 8. In DNA, the CDR3 is TGCGCCAGCAGCGGCGGGACTAGCGGGAGAGTCGCAGATACGCAGTATTTT. The encoded protein is CASSGGTSGRVADTQYF.

This clonotype was counted ten times or more. The CDR3 DNA reads as TGCAGCGTTTCGGGACATAAACATCAGCCCCAGCATTTT. This codes for CSVSGHKHQPQHF. The J gene is TRBJ1-5, the V gene TRBV29-1; tentative D call: TRBD1 (6 bases). This CDR3 spans 13 amino acids. Trimming took off 5 bases at V and 5 bases at J, with 13 bases between the two ends. Germline-derived CDR1 and CDR2 are SQVTM and ANQGSEA.